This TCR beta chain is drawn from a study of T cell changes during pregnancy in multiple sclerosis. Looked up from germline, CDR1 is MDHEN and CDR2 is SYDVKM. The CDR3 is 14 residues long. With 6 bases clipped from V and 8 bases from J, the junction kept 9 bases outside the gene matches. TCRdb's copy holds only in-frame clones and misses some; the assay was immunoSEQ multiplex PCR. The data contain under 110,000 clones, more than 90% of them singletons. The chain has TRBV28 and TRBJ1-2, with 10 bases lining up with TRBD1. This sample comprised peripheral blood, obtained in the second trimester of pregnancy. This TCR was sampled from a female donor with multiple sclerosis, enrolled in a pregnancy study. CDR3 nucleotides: TGTGCCAGCAGAGAGGGACAGGGGTATGGGGGCTACACCTTC. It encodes CASREGQGYGGYTF.